The 31 T cell receptor beta chains below were found in one sample sequenced in a study of cytomegalovirus exposure and HLA in healthy donors. 13 Jbeta primers and 60 Vbeta primers were used for the PCR. The table came from immunoSEQ multiplex PCR; TCRdb's copy has only in-frame clones and leaves some out. This sample has 95,000 to 110,000 clones, with over 9.5% found just once. The specimen was PBMCs. These receptors were collected from a man aged 35-49 years in good health and CMV-seropositive.

This clone was observed a handful of times. The V gene is TRBV28, the J gene TRBJ1-1; D gene ambiguous. The germline gives CDR1 MDHEN, CDR2 SYDVKM. There are 15 residues in the CDR3. Trimming pared 1 base from V and 5 bases from J, leaving 14 bases between. This CDR3 reads CASSLSERSRTEAFF. The CDR3 DNA is TGTGCCAGCAGTTTATCGGAACGCTCGAGGACTGAAGCTTTCTTT.

This clone has only a few counts. This chain links TRBV10-3 with TRBJ2-2; the D is unclear. CDR3 length equals 15 residues. The V end was cut by 0 bases, the J end by 3 bases, with 8 bases between. Germline-derived CDR1 and CDR2 are ENHRY and SYGVKD. CDR3 sequence (DNA): TGTGCCATCAGTGAGTCGGGTCGGGACACCGGGGAGCTGTTTTTT. This codes for CAISESGRDTGELFF.

The rearrangement joins TRBV27 to TRBJ2-3, with TRBD2 matching over 7 bases. This CDR3 contains 16 residues. CDR1 is MNHEY, CDR2 SMNVEV, per germline (reference sequence). The junction had 8 bases not matched to a gene; V was cut back by 4 bases and J by 1 base. CDR3 DNA sequence: TGTGCCAGCAGTTCCCTAGCGGTAAAGGGCACAGATACGCAGTATTTT. Protein sequence: CASSSLAVKGTDTQYF.

This clone was observed a few times. DNA for the CDR3: TGTGCCAGCAGTCAAGGACAACCATACCCCCAGCATTTT. Translating it yields CASSQGQPYPQHF. The genes are TRBV27 and TRBJ1-5, with a weak D call TRBD1 (5 bases). The germline V gene encodes CDR1 MNHEY and CDR2 SMNVEV (reference sequence). The V end lost 5 bases, the J end lost 10 bases, and 15 bases lay between the germline ends. CDR3 length equals 13 residues.

This clone was picked up a small number of times. This chain uses TRBV7-9 with TRBJ1-1; a possible D gene is TRBD1 (6 bases). Germline values: CDR1 SEHNR, CDR2 FQNEAQ (reference sequence). This CDR3 region has 15 residues. The V and J ends lost 7 bases and 0 bases respectively, with 15 bases between them. The CDR3 DNA is TGTGCCAGCACCGGGGGGCCCATGATGAACACTGAAGCTTTCTTT. Translation: CASTGGPMMNTEAFF. Full variable domain (rest looked up from reference TRBV7-9 and TRBJ1-1): DTGVSQNPRHKITKRGQNVTFRCDPISEHNRLYWYRQTLGQGPEFLTYFQNEAQLEKSRLLSDRFSAERPKGSFSTLEIQRTEQGDSAMYLCASTGGPMMNTEAFFGQGTRLTVV.

The chain uses TRBV9 and TRBJ2-3, with unresolved D. The germline V gene encodes CDR1 SGDLS and CDR2 YYNGEE. The V gene lost 6 bases and the J gene lost 1 base, with 12 bases spanning the gap. The length of the CDR3 is 14 residues. This chain's CDR3 is CASTPRVGTDTQYF. The DNA of the CDR3 is TGTGCCAGCACCCCTCGCGTCGGCACAGATACGCAGTATTTT.

This chain links TRBV19 with TRBJ1-2; possible D gene TRBD1, 5 bases. The CDR3 totals 12 residues. Trimming cost V 3 bases and J 7 bases, with 9 bases left between them. CDR1 is LNHDA and CDR2 is SQIVND in the germline V gene (reference sequence). The CDR3 DNA reads as TGTGCCAGTAGTATTCGGAGGGGTGGCTACACCTTC. Protein sequence: CASSIRRGGYTF.

This clone is medium-sized in the sample. V gene TRBV12-5 combines with J gene TRBJ1-3, with D perhaps matching TRBD1 (5 bases). Trimming removed 1 base from V and 6 bases from J, with 13 bases in between. Per germline, CDR1 LGHNT and CDR2 FRNRAP. CDR3 length equals 15 residues. CDR3 nucleotide sequence: TGTGCTAGTGGTTTGGCTCAGGGCCCCCTAAACACCATATATTTT. It is translated as CASGLAQGPLNTIYF.

This chain connects TRBV20-1 to TRBJ1-2, with D maybe TRBD1 (5 bases). The CDR3 is 11 residues long. The germline V gene has CDR1 DFQATT and CDR2 SNEGSKA (reference sequence). With 6 bases removed from V and 5 bases from J, the gap between germline ends came to 10 bases. DNA of the CDR3: TGCAGTGCGAAGACAGATTATGGCTACACCTTC. This encodes CSAKTDYGYTF.

The table lists this clone with a few counts. This rearrangement joins TRBV9 to TRBJ1-5; TRBD1 matches 7 bases. The V gene end was trimmed by 2 bases and the J gene end by 5 bases; junction bases not matched to a gene: 4. Germline V gene lookup returns CDR1 SGDLS and CDR2 YYNGEE. This CDR3 is 14 amino acids long. CDR3 protein: CASSVKGADQPQHF. The DNA for the CDR3 is TGTGCCAGCAGCGTGAAGGGGGCGGATCAGCCCCAGCATTTT.

The V gene is TRBV30, the J gene TRBJ2-1, with D uncertain. The V gene's germline CDR1 is GTSNPN and CDR2 SVGIG (reference sequence). V lost 2 bases and J lost 14, with 13 bases in between. The CDR3 contains 11 residues. The CDR3 protein is CAWSQSDMEFF. DNA of the CDR3: TGTGCCTGGAGTCAATCCGACATGGAGTTCTTC.

This rearrangement joins TRBV11-2 to TRBJ2-3; D unclear. The CDR3 spans 14 residues. V gave up 3 bases and J gave up 5 bases, with 12 bases separating them. Germline V gene sequence: CDR1 SGHAT, CDR2 FQNNGV. The CDR3 region is CASSFDRFKDTQYF. Here the CDR3 DNA reads TGTGCCAGCAGCTTCGATCGGTTCAAAGATACGCAGTATTTT.

This chain uses TRBV2 with TRBJ2-1, with unresolved D. Deletions cut 5 bases from V and 4 bases from J, with 9 bases between. The CDR3 covers 13 residues. CDR1 is SNHLY, CDR2 FYNNEI, per germline. This CDR3 reads CASSNKKYNEQFF. The CDR3 DNA sequence: TGTGCCAGCAGTAACAAAAAGTACAATGAGCAGTTCTTC. Full variable domain (remainder filled in from reference TRBV2 and TRBJ2-1): EPEVTQTPSHQVTQMGQEVILRCVPISNHLYFYWYRQILGQKVEFLVSFYNNEISEKSEIFDDQFSVERPDGSNFTLKIRSTKLEDSAMYFCASSNKKYNEQFFGPGTRLTVL.

V gene TRBV12-5 combines with J gene TRBJ2-2, with 8 bases identical to TRBD1. This CDR3 is 16 amino acids long. J gave up 5 bases and V 4 bases, and 9 bases lay outside the gene matches. The germline V gene encodes CDR1 LGHNT and CDR2 FRNRAP. The CDR3 DNA is TGTGCTAGTGGTTCCCCCCGACAGGGGAAGACCGGGGAGCTGTTTTTT. Protein sequence: CASGSPRQGKTGELFF.

The chain is built from TRBV10-3 and TRBJ2-3; 8 nucleotides match TRBD1. CDR1 is ENHRY, CDR2 SYGVKD, per germline. The junction had 4 bases not matched to a gene; V was cut back by 6 bases and J by 2 bases. The CDR3 covers 14 residues. This CDR3 is CAIRMDRDTDTQYF. In DNA, the CDR3 is TGTGCCATCAGGATGGACAGGGACACAGATACGCAGTATTTT.

This clone has just a few counts. This chain connects TRBV6-5 to TRBJ2-7, with unresolved D. The CDR3 extends over 14 amino acids. Trimming took 2 bases from V and 7 from J, leaving 15 bases between them. Germline CDR1 and CDR2: MNHEY and SVGAGI. The CDR3 DNA sequence: TGTGCCAGCAGTTACGGCGACTTCCCCTCTGAGCAGTACTTC. It specifies CASSYGDFPSEQYF.

This clone was recorded a few times. V is TRBV11-2 and J is TRBJ1-2, with D unresolved. V was clipped by 4 bases and J by 8 bases, with 20 bases between them. This CDR3 comprises 15 residues. Germline lookup yields CDR1 SGHAT and CDR2 FQNNGV. The CDR3 sequence is CASSWAPHRRQGYTF. CDR3 DNA sequence: TGTGCCAGCAGCTGGGCCCCCCACAGAAGGCAAGGCTACACCTTC.

A few counts support this clone. The chain couples TRBV2 to TRBJ1-4; possible D gene TRBD1, 5 bases. With 6 bases removed from V and 0 bases from J, the gap between germline ends came to 8 bases. Germline V lookup: CDR1 SNHLY, CDR2 FYNNEI. The CDR3 is made up of 14 amino acids. The chain's CDR3 is CASRPTATNEKLFF. DNA for the CDR3: TGTGCCAGCAGACCGACAGCAACTAATGAAAAACTGTTTTTT.

This rearrangement joins TRBV2 to TRBJ1-5; D is uncertain. The CDR3 is 15 residues long. Trimming took off 3 bases at V and 2 bases at J, with 11 bases between the two ends. Germline CDR1 and CDR2: SNHLY and FYNNEI. The CDR3, as DNA: TGTGCCAGCAGTGATACGGTGAATGGCAATCAGCCCCAGCATTTT. This codes for CASSDTVNGNQPQHF.

The chain uses TRBV6-5 and TRBJ2-2; D might be TRBD1 (6 bases). Deletions cut 2 bases from V and 7 bases from J, with 8 bases between. The CDR3 is 13 residues long. Germline V gives CDR1 MNHEY, CDR2 SVGAGI. CDR3 in DNA: TGTGCCAGCAGTTACGGGGGCCTCGGGGAGCTGTTTTTT. Protein product: CASSYGGLGELFF.

J is TRBJ1-2 and V is TRBV28; D is perhaps TRBD1 (5 bases). V was cut by 8 bases and J by 4 bases, with 11 bases left in between. Per the germline V gene, CDR1 is MDHEN and CDR2 is SYDVKM. This CDR3 is 12 amino acids long. CDR3 protein: CASGRGGYGYTF. In nucleotides, the CDR3 is TGTGCCAGCGGAAGGGGCGGCTATGGCTACACCTTC.

The chain uses TRBV7-9 and TRBJ2-3, with D perhaps matching TRBD2 (6 bases). The germline gives CDR1 SEHNR, CDR2 FQNEAQ (reference sequence). The germline V and J ends were trimmed by 4 bases and 6 bases, with 17 bases remaining between them. This CDR3 is 15 amino acids long. CDR3 sequence reads: CASSYSGEPQDTQYF. In nucleotides, the CDR3 is TGTGCCAGCAGCTATTCGGGGGAGCCCCAGGATACGCAGTATTTT.

This clone was seen more than once but under ten times. CDR3 loop: CASTPDSAGELFF. The CDR3 bases are TGTGCCAGCACCCCGGACTCGGCCGGGGAGCTGTTTTTT. The rearrangement uses TRBV6-5 and TRBJ2-2, with D maybe TRBD2 (5 bases). The V end was cut by 7 bases, the J end by 6 bases, with 12 bases between. CDR3 length equals 13 residues. The germline V gene has CDR1 MNHEY and CDR2 SVGAGI.

The chain combines TRBV6-5 with TRBJ2-3; TRBD2 matches at 7 bases. The germline V gene encodes CDR1 MNHEY and CDR2 SVGAGI. This CDR3 spans 15 amino acids. Losses at the gene ends were 3 bases for V and 6 bases for J; bases not matched to a gene: 9. CDR3 residues: CASSYLRGSFDTQYF. The CDR3 DNA follows: TGTGCCAGCAGTTATTTGCGGGGGTCGTTCGATACGCAGTATTTT.

The table lists this clone with a few counts. V is TRBV27 and J is TRBJ1-2; possibly TRBD1 for D (6 bases). The CDR3 totals 12 residues. V lost 5 bases and J lost 9, with 13 bases in between. Germline CDR1 reads MNHEY; CDR2 reads SMNVEV (reference sequence). CDR3 in amino acids: CASSPPTGSYTF. In DNA form, the CDR3 reads TGTGCCAGCAGTCCTCCTACAGGGAGCTACACCTTC.

This clone turned up a few times. This rearrangement joins TRBV12-2 to TRBJ2-3; TRBD1 is the table's D call, not checked against the DNA. TRBV12-2 has pseudogene status. The CDR3 contains 13 residues. CDR3 region: CASRFQGTDTQYF. CDR3 DNA: TGTGCAAGTCGCTTTCAGGGCACAGATACGCAGTATTTT.

The V and J genes are TRBV28 and TRBJ2-1; 16 bases fit TRBD2. The CDR3 is 17 residues long. CDR1 and CDR2 (germline): MDHEN, SYDVKM. V dropped 5 bases and J dropped 4; count of bases not matched to a gene: 5. CDR3 sequence (DNA): TGTGCCAGCAGTGCCAGGGGACTAGCGGGAGGGTACAATGAGCAGTTCTTC. Its protein product is CASSARGLAGGYNEQFF.

The J gene is TRBJ2-3, the V gene TRBV29-1; TRBD2 might be the D (6 bases). The germline V and J ends were trimmed by 6 bases and 4 bases, with 11 bases remaining between them. This CDR3 region has 12 residues. Germline V lookup: CDR1 SQVTM, CDR2 ANQGSEA. The CDR3: CSVGGNSDTQYF. CDR3 DNA: TGCAGCGTCGGAGGGAACTCAGATACGCAGTATTTT.

The gene calls are TRBV9 and TRBJ2-5, with D perhaps matching TRBD2 (6 bases). The J call may be wrong; the DNA end is better matched by TRBJ2-7. CDR1 is SGDLS, CDR2 YYNGEE, per germline. The CDR3 has 16 amino acids. CDR3 coding DNA: TGTGCCAGCAGCCCTCCATCCTTGGGAGGATCGGCCGAGCAGTACTTC. Residues: CASSPPSLGGSAEQYF.

For this clone: This CDR3 is also generated by other DNA sequences in the sample. The rearrangement uses TRBV28 and TRBJ2-5, with 13 bases aligning to TRBD2. The CDR3 is 15 residues long. V dropped 5 bases and J dropped 5; count of bases not matched to a gene: 5. The germline CDR1 and CDR2 sequences are MDHEN and SYDVKM. The CDR3 reads CASSLLAGGPETQYF. The CDR3 nucleotides are TGTGCCAGCAGTCTACTAGCGGGAGGGCCCGAGACCCAGTACTTC.

This clone was picked up many times. This CDR3 reads CAIRSGPYEQYF. DNA for the CDR3: TGTGCCATCAGGTCCGGTCCCTACGAGCAGTACTTC. The chain employs TRBV10-3 and TRBJ2-7, with no clear D. The V gene's germline CDR1 is ENHRY and CDR2 SYGVKD. The length of the CDR3 is 12 residues. Trimming left V 6 bases short and J 2 bases short, with 8 bases between.